This is a list of T cell receptor beta chains from one sample in a study of shared clonotypes between healthy human individuals. Sequencing was performed with immunoSEQ multiplex PCR; in TCRdb, only in-frame clones are kept and a portion is missing. The table has hundreds of thousands of clones, under 80% seen once. The sample was memory CD4+ T cells sorted from blood. Source of these receptors: a woman in her twenties or thirties in good health. Both conserved end residues are part of each CDR3. A D gene is named only where the DNA matches it firmly. Clone size is not always given. Where it is, it says once, few, many or a class for expanded clones.

j_call v_call clone_size d_call cdr3_aa cdr3_nt
TRBJ2-1 TRBV14 . TRBD2 CASSRAGGLAGEQFF TGTGCCAGCAGCCGGGCGGGAGGGCTAGCGGGGGAGCAGTTCTTC
TRBJ1-5 TRBV6-5 . . CASSSNQPQHF TGTGCCAGCAGTTCAAATCAGCCCCAGCATTTT
TRBJ2-1 TRBV11-2 . TRBD2 CASSLEGTSVSGEQFF TGTGCCAGCAGCTTAGAAGGGACTAGCGTCTCCGGTGAGCAGTTCTTC
TRBJ2-7 TRBV4-2 . TRBD2 CASSQDWASGNSYEQYF TGTGCCAGCAGCCAAGATTGGGCTAGCGGGAACTCCTACGAGCAGTACTTC
TRBJ1-2 TRBV28 . . CASSLRGTTLNYGYTF TGTGCCAGCAGTTTACGGGGTACGACCCTGAACTATGGCTACACCTTC
TRBJ2-7 TRBV7-3 . . CASSSQGANYEQYF TGTGCCAGCAGCTCCCAGGGCGCAAACTACGAGCAGTACTTC
TRBJ2-1 TRBV6-1 . TRBD2 CASSRTSGRYNEQFF TGTGCCAGCAGTAGGACTAGCGGGAGGTATAATGAGCAGTTCTTC
TRBJ2-7 TRBV7-9 . . CASSPAGQVLSYEQYF TGTGCCAGCAGCCCAGCGGGACAGGTCCTCTCCTACGAGCAGTACTTC
TRBJ2-1 TRBV20-1 . . CSGLNNEQFF TGCAGTGGGCTAAACAATGAGCAGTTCTTC
TRBJ2-7 TRBV28 . TRBD2 CASGKPGLAVYEQYF TGTGCCAGCGGGAAACCGGGACTAGCGGTGTACGAGCAGTACTTC
TRBJ2-1 TRBV27 . TRBD2 CASSRTSGSGHEQFF TGTGCCAGCAGTCGGACTAGCGGGAGTGGGCATGAGCAGTTCTTC
TRBJ1-2 TRBV29-1 many . CSVESAPYGYTF TGCAGCGTTGAATCGGCACCTTATGGCTACACCTTC
TRBJ1-2 TRBV5-6 few . CASSTNYGYTF TGTGCCAGCAGCACAAACTATGGCTACACCTTC
TRBJ2-7 TRBV11-2 . TRBD2 CASSSLSGQPYEQYF TGTGCCAGCAGCTCCCTTAGCGGGCAGCCCTACGAGCAGTACTTC
TRBJ2-1 TRBV27 . TRBD2 CASSLMRGNSYNEQFF TGTGCCAGCAGTTTAATGCGGGGGAACTCCTACAATGAGCAGTTCTTC
TRBJ2-7 TRBV5-1 few . CASSLEGSESSYEQYF TGCGCCAGCAGCTTGGAAGGTAGCGAGAGCTCCTACGAGCAGTACTTC
TRBJ2-1 TRBV5-1 . . CASSPDSVSYNEQFF TGCGCCAGCAGCCCCGACAGTGTCTCCTACAATGAGCAGTTCTTC
TRBJ2-5 TRBV15 many . CATRGSIAGHGTQYF TGTGCCACCAGGGGAAGTATTGCTGGGCATGGGACCCAGTACTTC
TRBJ1-5 TRBV19 . TRBD1 CASSKDRVDQPQHF TGTGCCAGTAGTAAAGACAGGGTTGATCAGCCCCAGCATTTT
TRBJ2-5 TRBV5-4 . TRBD2 CASSPPTSGTGETQYF TGTGCCAGCAGCCCTCCGACTAGCGGGACTGGAGAGACCCAGTACTTC
TRBJ1-5 TRBV2 . TRBD1 CASSDTTGGSNQPQHF TGTGCCAGCAGTGACACGACAGGGGGGAGCAATCAGCCCCAGCATTTT
TRBJ1-5 TRBV19 . . CASTPWDSNQPQHF TGTGCCAGTACCCCTTGGGATAGCAATCAGCCCCAGCATTTT
TRBJ2-7 TRBV27 . . CASSYSSGGIPYEQYF TGTGCCAGCAGTTATTCCTCGGGCGGGATCCCCTACGAGCAGTACTTC
TRBJ2-1 TRBV7-8 . TRBD2 CASSFWAGGGDEQFF TGTGCCAGCAGCTTCTGGGCGGGAGGAGGGGATGAGCAGTTCTTC
TRBJ2-3 TRBV19 . . CAIFGTSHYRDTQYF TGTGCCATTTTTGGGACTTCACATTACCGAGATACGCAGTATTTT
TRBJ2-7 TRBV7-2 . TRBD2 CASSLGLAGLQDEQYF TGTGCCAGCAGCTTAGGACTAGCGGGACTTCAGGACGAGCAGTACTTC
TRBJ2-2 TRBV19 . . CASSIYGTANTGELFF TGTGCCAGTAGTATCTACGGGACCGCTAACACCGGGGAGCTGTTTTTT
TRBJ2-3 TRBV7-9 many TRBD1 CASSPSQGGRTDTQYF TGTGCCAGCAGCCCGTCGCAAGGGGGCAGGACAGATACGCAGTATTTT
TRBJ2-7 TRBV11-2 . . CASTPIPDREQYF TGTGCCAGCACCCCCATACCCGATCGGGAGCAGTACTTC
TRBJ1-4 TRBV19 . . CASSIDRSVGEKLFF TGTGCCAGTAGTATCGACAGGTCCGTTGGTGAAAAACTGTTTTTT
TRBJ2-7 TRBV2 . TRBD2 CASRLAGGSYEQYF TGTGCCAGCAGGTTAGCGGGAGGTAGCTACGAGCAGTACTTC
TRBJ2-7 TRBV9 . . CASSVVGEQYF TGTGCCAGCAGCGTAGTTGGCGAGCAGTACTTC
TRBJ1-5 TRBV28 . . CASSQGAGNSNQPQHF TGTGCCAGCAGTCAAGGGGCAGGGAATAGCAATCAGCCCCAGCATTTT
TRBJ2-3 TRBV5-1 . . CASSVQPDSTDTQYF TGCGCCAGCAGCGTGCAACCGGACAGCACAGATACGCAGTATTTT
TRBJ1-5 TRBV30 few . CAWGNSNQPQHF TGTGCCTGGGGAAATAGCAATCAGCCCCAGCATTTT
TRBJ1-2 TRBV28 . . CASSPSTASSNYGYTF TGTGCCAGCAGTCCCTCGACAGCTTCTTCTAACTATGGCTACACCTTC
TRBJ2-3 TRBV11-2 . TRBD1 CASSRDRGQGDTQYF TGTGCCAGCAGCCGGGACAGGGGGCAAGGAGATACGCAGTATTTT
TRBJ2-1 TRBV5-1 . TRBD1 CASRFDRGYNEQFF TGCGCCAGCAGATTTGACAGGGGGTACAATGAGCAGTTCTTC
TRBJ2-7 TRBV5-6 many TRBD2 CASRPWEREVYEQYF TGTGCCAGTCGACCTTGGGAGCGGGAGGTCTACGAGCAGTACTTC
TRBJ1-5 TRBV6-6 . . CASGSGGDQPQHF TGTGCCAGCGGGTCGGGGGGAGATCAGCCCCAGCATTTT
TRBJ2-6 TRBV27 . . CASSLVGGSGANVLTF TGTGCCAGCAGTTTAGTCGGGGGCTCTGGGGCCAACGTCCTGACTTTC
TRBJ1-1 TRBV5-1 . . CASRIQPQGTNTEAFF TGCGCCAGCAGGATCCAACCCCAGGGTACGAACACTGAAGCTTTCTTT
TRBJ1-1 TRBV30 few . CAGTGLNMNTEAFF TGTGCCGGGACTGGGTTAAACATGAACACTGAAGCTTTCTTT
TRBJ1-1 TRBV7-2 . . CASSRGVSGKAFF TGTGCCAGCAGCCGGGGGGTATCAGGGAAAGCTTTCTTT
TRBJ1-2 TRBV28 . . CASSSGSSIGYTF TGTGCCAGCAGTTCCGGGTCATCTATAGGCTACACCTTC
TRBJ1-2 TRBV30 . . CAWSGVGTGTNYGYTF TGTGCCTGGAGTGGGGTCGGTACAGGGACTAACTATGGCTACACCTTC
TRBJ2-6 TRBV11-2 . . CASSFFFSGANVLTF TGTGCCAGCAGCTTCTTTTTCTCTGGGGCCAACGTCCTGACTTTC
TRBJ2-7 TRBV30 . . CAWSVQAGSSYEQYF TGTGCCTGGAGTGTACAGGCAGGTAGCTCCTACGAGCAGTACTTC
TRBJ1-2 TRBV25-1 . . CASSESEGSYGYTF TGTGCCAGCAGTGAATCCGAGGGTAGCTATGGCTACACCTTC
TRBJ1-1 TRBV7-9 few TRBD1 CASLTGPDTEAFF TGTGCCAGCCTGACAGGGCCTGACACTGAAGCTTTCTTT
TRBJ2-3 TRBV4-1 . . CASSQPRQGAVADTQYF TGCGCCAGCAGCCAACCGCGCCAGGGCGCCGTGGCAGATACGCAGTATTTT
TRBJ2-4 TRBV5-6 few TRBD1 CASSSTGAQDRGIQYF TGTGCCAGCAGCTCCACAGGGGCCCAGGACCGAGGGATTCAGTACTTC
TRBJ2-3 TRBV14 . . CASSQTPYDTDTQYF TGTGCCAGCAGCCAGACACCCTATGACACAGATACGCAGTATTTT
TRBJ2-2 TRBV7-9 . . CASSEKSYTGELFF TGTGCCAGCAGCGAAAAATCATACACCGGGGAGCTGTTTTTT
TRBJ2-2 TRBV19 . TRBD2 CASSIILSSGSWAGELFF TGTGCCAGTAGTATAATCCTATCTAGCGGGAGCTGGGCCGGGGAGCTGTTTTTT
TRBJ2-3 TRBV28 . . CASGAGTDTQYF TGTGCCAGCGGAGCGGGCACAGATACGCAGTATTTT
TRBJ2-5 TRBV27 . . CASSSTWDATGKTQYF TGTGCCAGCAGTTCGACCTGGGACGCTACGGGGAAGACCCAGTACTTC
TRBJ2-3 TRBV7-8 . . CASSLLELGTTQYF TGTGCCAGCAGCTTATTGGAGCTGGGGACTACGCAGTATTTT